The clone carrying this T cell receptor (beta chain) was picked up many times. Germline-derived CDR1 and CDR2 are MNHEY and SVGEGT. The CDR3 is made up of 16 amino acids. V dropped 2 bases and J dropped 0 bases, with 11 bases sitting between them. The data stem from a study of T cells after yellow fever vaccination. TCRdb redid the calling of the 5' RACE reads with MiXCR, one entry per CDR3 protein. The table records about 340,000 distinct CDR3 sequences, about 9.5% of them present only once. The TCR comes from a man aged 18 to 35 who received the YFV17D yellow fever vaccine. The rearrangement joins TRBV6-2 or TRBV6-3 to TRBJ2-1; D not certain. The starting material was PBMCs, obtained on the day of the first yellow fever vaccination. The CDR3 DNA reads TGTGCCAGCAGTTACGAGCAGCCAAGCTCCTACAATGAGCAGTTCTTC. Translation: CASSYEQPSSYNEQFF.